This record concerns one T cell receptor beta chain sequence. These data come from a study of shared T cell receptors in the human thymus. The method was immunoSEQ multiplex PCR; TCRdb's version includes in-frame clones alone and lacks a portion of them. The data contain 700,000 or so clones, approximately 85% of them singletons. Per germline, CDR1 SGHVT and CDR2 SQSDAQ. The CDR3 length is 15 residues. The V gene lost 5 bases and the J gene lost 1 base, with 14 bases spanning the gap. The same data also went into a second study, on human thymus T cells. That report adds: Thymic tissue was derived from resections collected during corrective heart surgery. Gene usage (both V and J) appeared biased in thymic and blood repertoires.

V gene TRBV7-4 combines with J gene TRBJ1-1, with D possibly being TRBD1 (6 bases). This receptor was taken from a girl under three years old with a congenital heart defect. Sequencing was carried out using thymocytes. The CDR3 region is CASSPMTGRNTEAFF. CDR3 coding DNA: TGTGCCAGCAGCCCGATGACAGGACGGAACACTGAAGCTTTCTTT.